The sequence of this T cell receptor beta chain was determined in a study of T cell repertoires in cytomegalovirus infection. Overall study context: HLA-B-restricted CMV epitopes that are well studied were used alongside recently identified HLA-C-restricted ones. The public TCR beta signatures pointed to both CMV infection and matching HLA type.

TCRdb recomputed calls from the reads with MiXCR, one row per CDR3 protein. The repertoire holds 700,000 to 950,000 distinct CDR3 sequences, with approximately 32% as singletons. General observations from the study: The response measured ex vivo was dominated by TCR beta clonotypes (HLA-C-restricted and CMV-specific). Individuals carrying CMV plus the relevant HLA were identified by cumulative frequency of public TCR beta families.

As concerns this clonotype: Antigen unknown.

The receptor's source is a human donor in good health (CMV status not recorded). Some clones in this sample may be carry-over from other donors' samples. Here the sequenced sample was cultured CD8+ T cells from PBMCs, taken from culture after CMV antigen stimulation.

DNA of the CDR3: TGCGCCAGCAGTCAATCTGTCCGGGGGCCGGGCAGCGAGCAGTACTTC. It encodes CASSQSVRGPGSEQYF. This chain connects TRBV23-1 to TRBJ2-7, with D tentatively TRBD1 or TRBD2 (6 bases each). TRBV23-1 is noted as an ORF with a role that remains uncertain. Trimming stripped 0 bases from V and 6 bases from J, with 18 bases between. CDR3 length equals 16 residues.